These 19 T cell receptor beta chains were sequenced from one sample in a study of shared clonotypes between healthy human individuals. Naive-designated CD8 cells lacked CD45RO, were positively enriched for CCR7, and omitted terminally differentiated effector memory CD45RA+ cells. Assay: immunoSEQ multiplex PCR; the TCRdb copy retains only in-frame clones and omits some. This sample has 500,000 to 700,000 clones; about 95% occur once, and the top ten carry about 0.11%. Sequencing input: naive CD8+ T cells sorted from blood. Receptors were obtained from a woman in her 30s in good health.

The rearrangement joins TRBV29-1 to TRBJ2-1, with D unresolved. V was clipped by 0 bases and J by 6 bases, with 6 bases between them. This CDR3 comprises 12 residues. CDR1 SQVTM and CDR2 ANQGSEA come from the germline V gene. The CDR3 reads CSVEDIGNEQFF. DNA for the CDR3: TGCAGCGTTGAAGATATCGGCAATGAGCAGTTCTTC.

This rearrangement joins TRBV4-2 to TRBJ1-4; perhaps TRBD1 as D (5 bases). The CDR3 has 14 residues. V lost 1 base, J lost 5 bases, and 8 bases lay in between. Per germline, CDR1 LGHNA and CDR2 YNFKEQ. The CDR3 bases are TGTGCCAGCAGCCAAGGGGACGAAAATGAAAAACTGTTTTTT. Translated: CASSQGDENEKLFF.

The genes are TRBV20-1 and TRBJ2-7; tentative D call: TRBD1 (6 bases). Germline V gives CDR1 DFQATT, CDR2 SNEGSKA (reference sequence). Trimming removed 6 bases from V and 7 bases from J, with 13 bases in between. CDR3 size: 11 residues. CDR3 in amino acids: CSAKVGAEQYF. Here the CDR3 DNA reads TGCAGTGCCAAGGTGGGGGCTGAGCAGTACTTC.

V and J are TRBV28 and TRBJ2-3, with D possibly being TRBD1 (6 bases). CDR1 is MDHEN and CDR2 is SYDVKM in the germline V gene. Trimming cost V 7 bases and J 1 base, with 12 bases left between them. The CDR3 is made up of 14 amino acids. CDR3 DNA sequence: TGTGCCAGCACCATGGACAGCCGCACAGATACGCAGTATTTT. Protein: CASTMDSRTDTQYF.

The rearrangement links TRBV5-1 to TRBJ1-1, with TRBD1 matching over 10 bases. V shed 3 bases, J shed 6 bases, and the junction held 17 bases outside the gene matches. This CDR3 contains 18 residues. CDR1 and CDR2 from the germline V gene are SGHRS and YFSETQ. The DNA for the CDR3 is TGCGCCAGCAGCTGGATCCCCCGGGACAGGGGAAGTAGGGCTGAAGCTTTCTTT. Translated: CASSWIPRDRGSRAEAFF. Filled out from reference TRBV5-1 and TRBJ1-1, the complete variable domain reads KAGVTQTPRYLIKTRGQQVTLSCSPISGHRSVSWYQQTPGQGLQFLFEYFSETQRNKGNFPGRFSGRQFSNSRSEMNVSTLELGDSALYLCASSWIPRDRGSRAEAFFGQGTRLTVV.

This chain connects TRBV4-2 to TRBJ2-1; 9 positions match TRBD2. The ends lost 0 bases at V and 4 bases at J; junction bases unmatched: 13. Germline assignment: CDR1 LGHNA and CDR2 YNFKEQ. There are 19 residues in the CDR3. CDR3 coding DNA: TGTGCCAGCAGCCAAGAAGGTGAGGAGGCGGGAGGGATATACAATGAGCAGTTCTTC. This encodes CASSQEGEEAGGIYNEQFF.

The V call is TRBV10-3, the J call TRBJ2-1, with TRBD1 matching 10 bases. The J segment lost 4 bases and the V segment lost 7 bases, leaving 4 bases of the junction unmatched. The V gene's germline CDR1 is ENHRY and CDR2 SYGVKD. CDR3 size: 14 residues. The CDR3 loop reads CAIKGTGDYNEQFF. The CDR3 nucleotides are TGTGCCATCAAAGGGACAGGGGATTACAATGAGCAGTTCTTC.

The chain joins TRBV11-2 to TRBJ2-7, with D tentatively TRBD2 (5 bases). The CDR3 sequence is 16 residues long. Germline V gene data show CDR1 as SGHAT and CDR2 as FQNNGV. V gave up 2 bases and J gave up 0 bases, with 14 bases separating them. CDR3: CASSLHIGENSYEQYF. CDR3 nucleotides: TGTGCCAGCAGCTTACACATCGGGGAGAACTCCTACGAGCAGTACTTC.

The chain links TRBV4-1 to TRBJ1-5; D unresolved. Germline-derived CDR1 and CDR2 are MGHRA and YSYEKL. Between the trimmed V and J ends, which lost 2 bases and 1 base, there was a span of 9 bases. The CDR3 loop spans 15 amino acids. CDR3 DNA: TGCGCCAGCAGCCAATACTCAGGAAGCAATCAGCCCCAGCATTTT. Protein sequence: CASSQYSGSNQPQHF.

The V gene is TRBV29-1, the J gene TRBJ2-5; 7 bases are shared with TRBD2. The end of the DNA is better explained by TRBJ2-7, so the J call may be wrong. Looked up from germline, CDR1 is SQVTM and CDR2 is ANQGSEA. The CDR3 has 13 amino acids. CDR3 sequence: CSATGTTSYEQYF. In DNA, the CDR3 is TGCAGCGCGACCGGGACTACCTCCTACGAGCAGTACTTC.

The genes are TRBV6-5 and TRBJ2-5; tentative D call: TRBD2 (5 bases). Trimming removed 6 bases from V and 0 bases from J, with 14 bases in between. Germline V gives CDR1 MNHEY, CDR2 SVGAGI. The CDR3 totals 15 residues. The CDR3 sequence: CASSPGVGDQETQYF. The CDR3 DNA reads as TGTGCCAGCAGCCCCGGGGTGGGCGACCAAGAGACCCAGTACTTC.

The rearrangement links TRBV27 to TRBJ1-1; 7 bases line up with TRBD1. CDR1 MNHEY and CDR2 SMNVEV come from the germline V gene (reference sequence). The CDR3 is made up of 12 amino acids. V lost 8 bases and J lost 4; bases outside the gene matches: 4. The CDR3: CASWTGFTEAFF. The CDR3 coding sequence is TGTGCCAGCTGGACAGGTTTCACTGAAGCTTTCTTT.

V is TRBV27 and J is TRBJ2-7; possible D gene TRBD1, 5 bases. The CDR3 sequence is 13 residues long. V was cut by 9 bases and J by 3 bases, with 15 bases left in between. Germline CDR1 MNHEY, CDR2 SMNVEV (reference sequence). The CDR3 spells CASRNGANYEQYF. CDR3 nucleotides: TGTGCCAGTAGGAATGGGGCAAACTACGAGCAGTACTTC.

V usage is TRBV9 and J usage is TRBJ2-1, with 9 bases fitting TRBD1. There are 14 residues in the CDR3. The V gene end was trimmed by 3 bases and the J gene end by 8 bases; junction bases not matched to a gene: 6. Germline V gene data show CDR1 as SGDLS and CDR2 as YYNGEE. CDR3 nucleotides: TGTGCCAGCAGCGGGGGACAGGGATTTGATGAGCAGTTCTTC. Protein: CASSGGQGFDEQFF.

The V call is TRBV2, the J call TRBJ2-5; D unclear. V was clipped by 8 bases and J by 5 bases, with 18 bases between them. This CDR3 is 14 amino acids long. Germline CDR1 SNHLY, CDR2 FYNNEI. This CDR3 reads CASHGYDLAETQYF. DNA of the CDR3: TGTGCCAGCCACGGATACGATCTGGCGGAGACCCAGTACTTC.

V usage is TRBV5-4 and J usage is TRBJ1-5; no firm D call. Germline V gives CDR1 SGHNT, CDR2 YYREEE (reference sequence). The CDR3 consists of 12 residues. Deletions cut 4 bases from V and 3 bases from J, with 5 bases between. CDR3 sequence reads: CASSADNQPQHF. The CDR3 DNA reads TGTGCCAGCAGCGCCGACAATCAGCCCCAGCATTTT.

This clone was counted once. The chain employs TRBV19 and TRBJ2-7; maybe TRBD2 (5 bases). Germline V CDR1 and CDR2: LNHDA, SQIVND (reference sequence). This CDR3 region has 14 residues. V was pared by 5 bases and J by 2 bases, with 13 bases between. The CDR3: CASSPELGPYEQYF. CDR3 DNA sequence: TGTGCCAGTAGTCCCGAACTAGGACCCTACGAGCAGTACTTC.

The chain links TRBV14 to TRBJ2-3; 9 nucleotides line up with TRBD1. V lost 5 bases, J lost 7 bases, and 13 bases stayed unmatched. The CDR3 has 16 residues. CDR1 is SGHDN and CDR2 is FVKESK in the germline V gene. The CDR3 loop is CASSVRTGGARNTQYF. As DNA, the CDR3 is TGTGCCAGCAGCGTTCGTACAGGGGGCGCACGAAATACGCAGTATTTT.

The chain combines TRBV7-6 with TRBJ2-1; 9 nucleotides line up with TRBD2. CDR3 length equals 15 residues. The V segment lost 4 bases and the J segment 3 bases; nucleotides outside the gene matches: 4. Looked up from germline, CDR1 is SGHVS and CDR2 is FNYEAQ. This CDR3 is CASSSRLAVYNEQFF. In nucleotides, the CDR3 is TGTGCCAGCAGCTCCCGACTAGCGGTCTACAATGAGCAGTTCTTC.